The present T cell receptor (beta chain) was sequenced within a study of identical twins. General study findings and limits: Beta out-of-frame sequences showed weaker excess sharing between twins.

V was pared by 8 bases and J by 6 bases, with 14 bases between. CDR3 size: 12 residues. The germline V gene encodes CDR1 SGHNT and CDR2 YENEEA. Template switching, a step in the protocol, added a universal primer site, and cDNA carried unique molecular identifiers. TCRdb fed the 5' RACE reads into MiXCR, producing one record per CDR3 protein. The sample contains under 300,000 distinct CDR3 sequences, approximately 5.9% of which appear only once. On this clonotype itself: Its antigen is currently unknown.

A further study also used this sample, focusing on T cells expressing NK-cell markers.

This TCR was sampled from a woman aged 18-30 years in good health. Sequencing input: CD8+ T cells sorted from blood. The genes are TRBV11-3 and TRBJ2-7; D unresolved. The CDR3 sequence: CASSSLGSEQYF. The DNA of the CDR3 is TGTGCCAGCTCCTCCCTGGGTTCCGAGCAGTACTTC.